The present T cell receptor beta chain was sequenced within a study of blood T cell repertoires in COVID-19. Study context: Samples taken during acute and convalescent COVID-19 were collected in the United States, Italy and Spain. The cDNA or gDNA used as material had been derived from T cells, B-cell-depleted T cells, or PBMCs.

As originally analysed: Quantification of nucleated cells was approximated via reference gene primer amplification. The method was immunoSEQ multiplex PCR; TCRdb's version includes in-frame clones alone and lacks a portion of them. That table gives V, J and clone size, and the DNA gave D and trimming. The data hold roughly 350,000 clones, with about 88% observed a single time. From germline, CDR1 is SGDLS and CDR2 YYNGEE. The CDR3 has 15 amino acids. Trimming took 0 bases from V and 4 from J; bases not matched to a gene: 5. Recruited during active infection, patients (from Seattle) were subsequently followed longitudinally.

This TCR derives from a woman aged 70 to 79 with COVID-19, enrolled during active disease. This chain connects TRBV9 to TRBJ2-7; TRBD1 matches 9 bases. Sequenced material: peripheral blood. The CDR3 nucleotides are TGTGCCAGCAGCGTAGAAGGGACAGGGCCATACGAGCAGTACTTC. Its protein product is CASSVEGTGPYEQYF.